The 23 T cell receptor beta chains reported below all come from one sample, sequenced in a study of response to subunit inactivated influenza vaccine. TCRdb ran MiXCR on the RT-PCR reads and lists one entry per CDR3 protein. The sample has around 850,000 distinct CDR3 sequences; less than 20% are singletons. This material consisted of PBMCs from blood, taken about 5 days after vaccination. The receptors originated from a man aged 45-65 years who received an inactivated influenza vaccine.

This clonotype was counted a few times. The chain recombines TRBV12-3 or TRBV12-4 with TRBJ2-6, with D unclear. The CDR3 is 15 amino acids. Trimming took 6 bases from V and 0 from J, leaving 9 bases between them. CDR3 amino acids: CASRHPNSGANVLTF. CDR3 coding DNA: TGTGCCAGCAGACATCCAAACTCTGGGGCCAACGTCCTGACTTTC.

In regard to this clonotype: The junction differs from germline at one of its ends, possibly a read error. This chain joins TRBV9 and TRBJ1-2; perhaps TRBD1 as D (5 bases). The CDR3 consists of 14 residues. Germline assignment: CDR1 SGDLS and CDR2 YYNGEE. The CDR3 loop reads CASSVPGNDYGYTF. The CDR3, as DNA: TGTGCCAGTAGCGTCCCAGGGAATGACTATGGCTACACCTTC. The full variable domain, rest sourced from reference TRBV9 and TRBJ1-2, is DSGVTQTPKHLITATGQRVTLRCSPRSGDLSVYWYQQSLDQGLQFLIQYYNGEERAKGNILERFSAQQFPDLHSELNLSSLELGDSALYFCASSVPGNDYGYTFGSGTRLTVV.

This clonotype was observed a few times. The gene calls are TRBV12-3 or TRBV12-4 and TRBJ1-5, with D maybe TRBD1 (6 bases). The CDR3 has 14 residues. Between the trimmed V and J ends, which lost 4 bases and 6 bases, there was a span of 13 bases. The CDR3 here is CASSYQLQGQPQHF. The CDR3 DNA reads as TGTGCCAGCAGTTACCAATTACAGGGTCAGCCCCAGCATTTT.

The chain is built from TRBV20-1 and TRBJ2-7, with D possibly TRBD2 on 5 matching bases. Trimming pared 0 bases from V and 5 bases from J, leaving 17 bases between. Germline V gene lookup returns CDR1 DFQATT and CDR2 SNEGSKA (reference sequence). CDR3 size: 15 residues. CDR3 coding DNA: TGCAGTGCTAGAGAAACGGGGTCATTTAGCAACGAGCAGTACTTC. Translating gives CSARETGSFSNEQYF.

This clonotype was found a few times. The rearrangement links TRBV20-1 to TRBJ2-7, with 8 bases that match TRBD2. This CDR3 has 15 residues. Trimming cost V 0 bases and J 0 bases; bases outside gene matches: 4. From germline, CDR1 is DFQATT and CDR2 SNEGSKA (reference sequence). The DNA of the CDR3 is TGCAGTGCTAGAGATGCTACTAGCGGCTCCTACGAGCAGTACTTC. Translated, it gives CSARDATSGSYEQYF.

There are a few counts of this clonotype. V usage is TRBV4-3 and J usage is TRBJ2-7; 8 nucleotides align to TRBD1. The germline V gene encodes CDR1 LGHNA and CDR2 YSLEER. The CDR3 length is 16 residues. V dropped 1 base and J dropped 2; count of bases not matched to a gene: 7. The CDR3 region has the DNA TGCGCCAGCAGCCAAGTCTGGCAGGGGGCCACCTACGAGCAGTACTTC. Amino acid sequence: CASSQVWQGATYEQYF.

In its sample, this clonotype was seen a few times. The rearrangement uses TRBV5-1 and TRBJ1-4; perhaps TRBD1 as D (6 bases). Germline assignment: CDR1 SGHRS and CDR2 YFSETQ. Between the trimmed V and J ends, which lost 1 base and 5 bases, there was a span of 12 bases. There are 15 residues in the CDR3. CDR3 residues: CASSLMGQTNEKLFF. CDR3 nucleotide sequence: TGCGCCAGCAGCTTGATGGGACAAACGAATGAAAAACTGTTTTTT. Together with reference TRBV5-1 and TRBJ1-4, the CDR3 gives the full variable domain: KAGVTQTPRYLIKTRGQQVTLSCSPISGHRSVSWYQQTPGQGLQFLFEYFSETQRNKGNFPGRFSGRQFSNSRSEMNVSTLELGDSALYLCASSLMGQTNEKLFFGSGTQLSVL.

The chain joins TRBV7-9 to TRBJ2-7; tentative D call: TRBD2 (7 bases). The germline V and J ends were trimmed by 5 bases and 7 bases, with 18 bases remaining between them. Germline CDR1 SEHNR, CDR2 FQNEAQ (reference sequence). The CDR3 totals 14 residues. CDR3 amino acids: CASSTTQQGGEQYF. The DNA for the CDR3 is TGTGCCAGCAGCACCACACAACAGGGAGGGGAGCAGTACTTC.

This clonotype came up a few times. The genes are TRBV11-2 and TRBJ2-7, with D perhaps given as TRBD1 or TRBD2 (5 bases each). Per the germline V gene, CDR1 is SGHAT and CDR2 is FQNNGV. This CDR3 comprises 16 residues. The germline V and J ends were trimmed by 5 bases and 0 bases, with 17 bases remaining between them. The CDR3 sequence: CASSVKGPNYSYEQYF. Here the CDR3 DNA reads TGTGCCAGCAGCGTAAAGGGACCGAACTACTCCTACGAGCAGTACTTC.

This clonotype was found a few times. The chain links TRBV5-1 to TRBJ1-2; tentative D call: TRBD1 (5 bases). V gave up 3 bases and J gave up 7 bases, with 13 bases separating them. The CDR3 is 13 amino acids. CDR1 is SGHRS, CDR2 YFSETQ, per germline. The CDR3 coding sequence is TGCGCCAGCAGCTCCGGGGGGGTGTCTGGCTACACCTTC. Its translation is CASSSGGVSGYTF.

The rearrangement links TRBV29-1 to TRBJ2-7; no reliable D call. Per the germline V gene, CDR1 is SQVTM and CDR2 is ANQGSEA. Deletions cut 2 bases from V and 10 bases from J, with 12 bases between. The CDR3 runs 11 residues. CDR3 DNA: TGCAGCGTTGAACTGGGCCAGACTCAGTACTTC. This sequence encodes CSVELGQTQYF.

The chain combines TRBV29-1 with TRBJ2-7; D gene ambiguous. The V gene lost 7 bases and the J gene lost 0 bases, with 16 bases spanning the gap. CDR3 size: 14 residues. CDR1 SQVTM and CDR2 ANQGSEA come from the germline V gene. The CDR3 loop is CSGQEGQNSYEQYF. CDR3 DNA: TGCAGCGGTCAAGAAGGGCAGAACTCCTACGAGCAGTACTTC.

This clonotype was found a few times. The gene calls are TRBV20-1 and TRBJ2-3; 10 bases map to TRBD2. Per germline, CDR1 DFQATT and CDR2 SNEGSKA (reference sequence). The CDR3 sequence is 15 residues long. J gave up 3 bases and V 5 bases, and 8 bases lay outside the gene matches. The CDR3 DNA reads TGCAGTGCTTTCCAAGTAGCGGGAGGAACAGATACGCAGTATTTT. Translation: CSAFQVAGGTDTQYF.

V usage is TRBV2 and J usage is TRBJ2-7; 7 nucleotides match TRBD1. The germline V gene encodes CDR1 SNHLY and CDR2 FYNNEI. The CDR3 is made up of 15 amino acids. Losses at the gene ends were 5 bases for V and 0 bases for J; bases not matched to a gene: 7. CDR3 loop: CASSTLTGYSYEQYF. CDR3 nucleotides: TGTGCCAGCAGTACCTTGACAGGGTACTCCTACGAGCAGTACTTC. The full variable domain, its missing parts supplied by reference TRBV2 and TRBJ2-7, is EPEVTQTPSHQVTQMGQEVILRCVPISNHLYFYWYRQILGQKVEFLVSFYNNEISEKSEIFDDQFSVERPDGSNFTLKIRSTKLEDSAMYFCASSTLTGYSYEQYFGPGTRLTVT.

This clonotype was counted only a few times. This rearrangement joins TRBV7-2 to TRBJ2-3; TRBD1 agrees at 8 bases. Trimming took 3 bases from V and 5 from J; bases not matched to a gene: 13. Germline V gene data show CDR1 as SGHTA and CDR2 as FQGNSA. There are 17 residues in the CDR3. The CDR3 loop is CASSFNPGQGGGDTQYF. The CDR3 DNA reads TGTGCCAGCAGCTTCAACCCTGGACAGGGAGGAGGAGATACGCAGTATTTT. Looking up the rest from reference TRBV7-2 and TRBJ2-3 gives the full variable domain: GAGVSQSPSNKVTEKGKDVELRCDPISGHTALYWYRQSLGQGLEFLIYFQGNSAPDKSGLPSDRFSAERTGGSVSTLTIQRTQQEDSAVYLCASSFNPGQGGGDTQYFGPGTRLTVL.

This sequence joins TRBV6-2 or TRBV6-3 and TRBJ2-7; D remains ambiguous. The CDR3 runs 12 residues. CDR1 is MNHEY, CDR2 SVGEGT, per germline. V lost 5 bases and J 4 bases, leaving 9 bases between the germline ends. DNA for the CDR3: TGTGCCAGCAGTAAGGAGCGTTACGAGCAGTACTTC. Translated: CASSKERYEQYF.

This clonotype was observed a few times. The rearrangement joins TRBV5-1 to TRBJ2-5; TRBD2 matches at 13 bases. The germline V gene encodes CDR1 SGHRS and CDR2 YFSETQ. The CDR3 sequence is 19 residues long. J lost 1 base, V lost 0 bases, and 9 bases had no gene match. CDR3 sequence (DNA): TGCGCCAGCAGCTTGGGGGCAAGGACTAGCGGGGGATTCCAAGAGACCCAGTACTTC. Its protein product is CASSLGARTSGGFQETQYF.

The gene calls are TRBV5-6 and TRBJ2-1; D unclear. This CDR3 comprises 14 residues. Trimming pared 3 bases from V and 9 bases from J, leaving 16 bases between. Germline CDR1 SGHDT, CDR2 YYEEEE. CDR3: CASSWTDDSGEQFF. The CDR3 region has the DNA TGTGCCAGCAGCTGGACGGACGATTCGGGTGAGCAGTTCTTC.

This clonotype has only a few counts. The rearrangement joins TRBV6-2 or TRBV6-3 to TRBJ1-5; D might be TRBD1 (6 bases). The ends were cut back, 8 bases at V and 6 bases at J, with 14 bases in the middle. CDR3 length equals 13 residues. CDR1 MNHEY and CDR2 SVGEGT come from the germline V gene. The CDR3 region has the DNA TGTGCCAGCCTGAACAGGGATGGTCAGCCCCAGCATTTT. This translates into CASLNRDGQPQHF.

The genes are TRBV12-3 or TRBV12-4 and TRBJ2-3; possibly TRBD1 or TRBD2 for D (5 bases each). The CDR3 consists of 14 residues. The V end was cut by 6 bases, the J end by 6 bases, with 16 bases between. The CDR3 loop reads CASRVGTWRDTQYF. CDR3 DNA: TGTGCCAGCAGGGTCGGGACCTGGAGGGATACGCAGTATTTT.

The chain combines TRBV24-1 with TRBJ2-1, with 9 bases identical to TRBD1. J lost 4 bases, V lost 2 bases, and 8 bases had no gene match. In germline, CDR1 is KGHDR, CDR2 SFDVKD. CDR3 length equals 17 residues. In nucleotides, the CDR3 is TGTGCCACCAGTGATTCCTGGCCGGGACAGGGATACAATGAGCAGTTCTTC. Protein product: CATSDSWPGQGYNEQFF.

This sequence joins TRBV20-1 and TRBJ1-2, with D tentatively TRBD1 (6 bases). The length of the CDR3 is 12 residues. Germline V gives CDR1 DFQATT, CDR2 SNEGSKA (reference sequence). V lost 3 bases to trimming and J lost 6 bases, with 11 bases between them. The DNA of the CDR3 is TGCAGTGCTAGGGAACAGGGCCATGGCTACACCTTC. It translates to CSAREQGHGYTF.

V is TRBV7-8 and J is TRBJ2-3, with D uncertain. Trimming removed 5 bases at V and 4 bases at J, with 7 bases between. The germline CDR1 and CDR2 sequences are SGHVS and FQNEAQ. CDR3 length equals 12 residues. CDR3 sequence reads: CASSQYSDTQYF. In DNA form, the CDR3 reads TGTGCCAGCAGCCAGTACTCAGATACGCAGTATTTT.